This T cell receptor beta chain came from a study of blood T cell repertoires in COVID-19. Study in general: Samples representing acute and convalescent COVID-19 were sourced from the United States, Italy and Spain.

Participants spanned ages about 18 to 89 years and resided in about 25 US areas. The method was immunoSEQ multiplex PCR; TCRdb's version includes in-frame clones alone and lacks a portion of them. The table has more than 450,000 clones, approximately 86% seen once. The CDR3 covers 16 residues. CDR1 and CDR2 from the germline V gene are LGHDT and YNNKEL (reference sequence). The J segment lost 2 bases and the V segment lost 4 bases, leaving 6 bases of the junction unmatched. The genes are TRBV3-1 (or the pseudogene TRBV3-2) and TRBJ2-2; 8 bases are a match to TRBD1. The source of this sequence is a woman aged 18 to 35 who had recovered from COVID-19. Sequencing input: PBMCs or T cells enriched from blood (not recorded which). The CDR3 spells CASSLHGQGNTGELFF. The CDR3 DNA reads TGTGCCAGCAGCCTCCATGGACAGGGAAACACCGGGGAGCTGTTTTTT.